This T cell receptor (beta chain) derives from a study of OX40 agonist ivuxolimab in advanced cancers. Across the whole study: Melanoma, hepatocellular carcinoma, head and neck or renal cell cancer occurred in dose-escalation patients.

Concerning this clone: Its antigen is currently unknown.

This CDR3 has 14 residues. CDR1 SGHAT and CDR2 FQNNGV come from the germline V gene. Trimming left V 3 bases short and J 4 bases short, with 12 bases between. Profiled with immunoSEQ multiplex PCR; TCRdb holds only in-frame clones, not every one. The profile shows about 69,000 clones, around 90% of them singletons. Study-level results: Blood T cells, both CD4+ and CD8+, expanded clonally by week 6 at 0.1 to 3.0 mg/kg. The authors did not determine the antigen specificity of the expanded peripheral T cells. The mean number of expanded clones was higher in CD8+ T cells than in CD4+.

The sample here was CD4+ or CD8+ T cells sorted from blood, taken in a trial of the OX40 agonist ivuxolimab. V usage is TRBV11-2 and J usage is TRBJ1-1; D gene uncertain. The sequence derives from an adult with an advanced solid tumor such as melanoma, head and neck, liver or kidney cancer. CDR3 bases: TGTGCCAGCAGCTTCCTGTTGGAGGGCACTGAAGCTTTCTTT. This translates into CASSFLLEGTEAFF.